This T cell receptor (beta chain) is drawn from a study of cytotoxic CD8 clonotypes in ibrutinib-treated CLL. Study-wide results and limits: With treatment, public clonotypes, which were uncommon, either contracted or remained stable.

The CDR3 covers 11 residues. Per germline, CDR1 MNHEY and CDR2 SVGAGI. V gave up 4 bases and J gave up 5 bases, with 3 bases separating them. For this clone: Its specificity is unknown.

Some clones are missing from TCRdb's copy, which holds only in-frame ones; the method was immunoSEQ multiplex PCR. This table holds approximately 70,000 clones, 70% to 90% found once. The sequence came from a human donor with chronic lymphocytic leukemia. Sample: PBMCs, taken at disease progression, from a patient treated with ibrutinib. This chain links TRBV6-5 with TRBJ2-1; D is unclear. This CDR3 reads CASSSHNEQFF. In nucleotides, the CDR3 is TGTGCCAGCAGTTCTCACAATGAGCAGTTCTTC.